These 2 T cell receptor beta chains were sequenced from one sample in a study of CD8 T cells in ankylosing spondylitis. TCRdb reprocessed the 5' RACE reads via MiXCR and lists one record per CDR3 protein. The table records some 140,000 distinct CDR3 sequences, 7% to 10% of them present only once. The source material was synovial fluid, either unsorted or a sorted T cell fraction (not recorded which). The receptor source for this set is a male donor with ankylosing spondylitis.

Comments on this clonotype: This could be a read error, since a much larger clone is one nucleotide away. This sequence joins TRBV20-1 and TRBJ2-7; 7 nucleotides align to TRBD2. The germline CDR1 and CDR2 sequences are DFQATT and SNEGSKA (reference sequence). V lost 7 bases to trimming and J lost 2 bases; unmatched junction nucleotides: 5. The CDR3 spans 12 residues. As DNA, the CDR3 is TGCAGTGGGGAGGGTGAGACCTACGAGCAGTACTTC. Amino acid sequence: CSGEGETYEQYF.

This clonotype was found many times. This chain links TRBV7-2 with TRBJ1-5; D gene ambiguous. V was pared by 4 bases and J by 3 bases, with 16 bases between. The germline V gene has CDR1 SGHTA and CDR2 FQGNSA. The CDR3 consists of 16 residues. CDR3 residues: CASSSDGREYNQPQHF. The CDR3 nucleotides are TGTGCCAGCAGCTCCGATGGGCGGGAGTACAATCAGCCCCAGCATTTT.